This T cell receptor beta chain was identified during a study of STAT3 mutations in large granular lymphocyte leukemia. For this clone: Its antigen is still unknown.

General study findings and limits: Every T-LGLL patient had at least one immunodominant TCRbeta clonotype.

After removal of 3 bases from V and 6 bases from J, the junction contained 6 bases not matched to a gene. From germline, CDR1 is MGHRA and CDR2 YSYEKL. The CDR3 is 14 amino acids. Generated by immunoSEQ multiplex PCR, the TCRdb table keeps only in-frame clones and is missing some. The sample yields 30,000 to 45,000 clones, around nine tenths seen once. The TCR originated in a human donor with T large granular lymphocyte leukemia. Some clones in this sample may be carry-over from other donors' samples. J is TRBJ1-1 and V is TRBV4-1, with TRBD1 matching over 8 bases. Specimen: PBMCs. In nucleotides, the CDR3 is TGCGCCAGCAGCCATCAGGGGGCCCCAGCTGAAGCTTTCTTT. Residues: CASSHQGAPAEAFF.